This T cell receptor (beta chain) derives from a study of shared clonotypes between healthy human individuals. About this clone itself: The antigen remains undetermined.

This CDR3 has 16 residues. Germline V gene data show CDR1 as SGHNT and CDR2 as YYREEE (reference sequence). The ends were cut back, 0 bases at V and 4 bases at J, with 13 bases in the middle. Broader study findings: Blood was the only sampled material, and tissue repertoires likely differ. Four donors shared around 5.2% of their naive CD4 clonotypes.

The assay was immunoSEQ multiplex PCR, and TCRdb's table has in-frame clones only and misses some. The data show about 2.2 million clones, around 93% seen once. Terminally differentiated effector memory CD45RA+ cells were left out of the naive CD8 fraction, which was CD45RO-negative and positively selected for CCR7. Everyone who donated was a Caucasian adult who lived in Nashville, Tennessee. The sample was naive CD8+ T cells from PBMCs. The rearrangement links TRBV5-4 to TRBJ2-2; no firm D call. The receptor comes from a man between 18 and 29 years old in good health. Some clones in this sample may be carry-over from other donors' samples. CDR3 in DNA: TGTGCCAGCAGCTTGGGGGAAATCTGGGGCACCGGGGAGCTGTTTTTT. This encodes CASSLGEIWGTGELFF.